This TCR beta chain was recovered during a study of shared clonotypes between healthy human individuals. The CDR3 extends over 12 amino acids. Losses at the gene ends were 8 bases for V and 4 bases for J; bases not matched to a gene: 2. CDR1 SNHLY and CDR2 FYNNEI come from the germline V gene. Generated by immunoSEQ multiplex PCR, the TCRdb table keeps only in-frame clones and is missing some. The sample lists 1.4 million or so clones; 97% to 99% were seen once. This receptor was obtained from a man aged 25-45 years in good health. The chain links TRBV2 to TRBJ2-3; TRBD2 matches at 8 bases. The sequenced material came from naive CD4+ T cells sorted from blood. Regarding subset: CD45RA+ positively selected. The CDR3 bases are TGTGCCAGCCGGGAGGGCTCAGATACGCAGTATTTT. It specifies CASREGSDTQYF.